This T cell receptor (beta chain) appears in the sequencing data of a study of T-cell memory formation after mild COVID-19. In TCRdb, the 5' RACE reads were re-called with MiXCR into one record per CDR3 protein. The sample shows around 65,000 distinct CDR3 sequences, 9.3% of them seen only once. The CDR3 is 15 residues long. V gave up 3 bases and J gave up 7 bases; unmatched junction bases: 4. Germline assignment: CDR1 KGHSH and CDR2 LQKENI. This sequence was found in a man aged 18 to 30 who had mild COVID-19 (a few samples of this study predate the infection). Cell type and time point are not known. J is TRBJ1-6 and V is TRBV18; TRBD1 matches 9 bases. Input material: PBMCs or a T cell subset sorted from them (not recorded which). CDR3 bases: TGTGCCAGCTCACCCATGGACAGGGGAAATTCACCCCTCCACTTT. The encoded protein is CASSPMDRGNSPLHF.